This T cell receptor (beta chain) was sequenced during a study of cytomegalovirus exposure and HLA in healthy donors. The primer mix had 60 Vbeta and 13 Jbeta primers. Original processing notes: Later analysis identified tens of millions of unique TCR beta chains, some 10 million shared. The table came from immunoSEQ multiplex PCR; TCRdb's copy has only in-frame clones and leaves some out. Clone size and V and J calls were adopted from that table, with D and trimming inferred from the DNA. In the table there are about 160,000 clones, roughly 65% of which are singletons. The CDR3 loop spans 15 amino acids. The V gene lost 1 base and the J gene lost 7 bases, with 11 bases spanning the gap. Germline CDR1 SGHVS, CDR2 FNYEAQ. General study results and limits: Later, TCR association rates were found to vary by HLA locus, highest for DRB1 and lowest for HLA-C. Sequencing artifact likely explains a cluster of highly shared sequence variants.

As regards this clone: Its specificity is not known.

What was sequenced was PBMCs. The sequence derives from a man between 18 and 29 years old in good health and CMV-seropositive. The chain carries TRBV7-6 and TRBJ1-6; D unclear. Written as DNA, the CDR3 is TGTGCCAGCAGCTTAGAAGTTGGCGGCAATTCACCCCTCCACTTT. Its translation is CASSLEVGGNSPLHF. Full variable domain (rest looked up from reference TRBV7-6 and TRBJ1-6): GAGVSQSPRYKVTKRGQDVALRCDPISGHVSLYWYRQALGQGPEFLTYFNYEAQQDKSGLPNDRFSAERPEGSISTLTIQRTEQRDSAMYRCASSLEVGGNSPLHFGNGTRLTVT.